This T cell receptor (beta chain) was sequenced during a study of Graves' ophthalmopathy and Graves' hyperthyroidism. CDR1 and CDR2 (germline): KGHDR, SFDVKD. The CDR3 runs 15 residues. With 2 bases removed from V and 4 bases from J, the gap between germline ends came to 14 bases. All donors with ophthalmopathy were recorded as having moderate-to-severe activity, CAS ≥3, NOSPECS ≥4 and a duration under 3 months. Patients were left out if they had other autoimmune diseases, uncontrolled infections, pregnancy or lactation. Researchers took RNA transcripts and amplified TCR beta CDR3 regions from them. RT-PCR was first run with HTBI primers, then multiplex PCR in a second round. TCRdb itself ran the multiplex PCR reads through MiXCR, one entry per CDR3 protein. The table shows 260,000 or so distinct CDR3 sequences, with around 42% occurring only once.

J is TRBJ2-7 and V is TRBV24-1; TRBD1 might be the D (6 bases). The receptor was isolated from an adult man with Graves' ophthalmopathy. Sequenced input: peripheral blood. CDR3 residues: CATSDSLPGQYEQYF. CDR3 DNA sequence: TGTGCCACCAGTGATTCACTACCGGGACAATACGAGCAGTACTTC.